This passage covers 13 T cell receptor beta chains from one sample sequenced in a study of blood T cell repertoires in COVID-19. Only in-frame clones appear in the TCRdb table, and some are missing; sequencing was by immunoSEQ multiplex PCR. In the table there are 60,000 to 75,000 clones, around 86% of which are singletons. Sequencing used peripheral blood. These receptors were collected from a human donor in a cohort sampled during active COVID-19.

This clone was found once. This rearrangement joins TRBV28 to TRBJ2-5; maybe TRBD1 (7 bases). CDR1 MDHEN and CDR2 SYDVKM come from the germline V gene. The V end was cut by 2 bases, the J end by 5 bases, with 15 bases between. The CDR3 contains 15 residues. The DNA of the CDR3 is TGTGCCAGCAGTTTAGGCCAGGGGGGAGAGGAGACCCAGTACTTC. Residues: CASSLGQGGEETQYF.

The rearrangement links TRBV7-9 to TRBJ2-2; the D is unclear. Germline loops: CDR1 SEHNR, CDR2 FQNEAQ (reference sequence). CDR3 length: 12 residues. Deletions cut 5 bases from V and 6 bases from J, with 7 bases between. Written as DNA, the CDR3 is TGTGCCAGCAGCACAACGCCCGGGGAGCTGTTTTTT. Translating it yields CASSTTPGELFF.

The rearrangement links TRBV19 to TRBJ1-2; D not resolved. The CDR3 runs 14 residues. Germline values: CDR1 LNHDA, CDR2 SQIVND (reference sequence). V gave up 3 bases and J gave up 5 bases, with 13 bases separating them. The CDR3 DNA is TGTGCCAGTAGTATGGTGAGGGAATGGTATGGCTACACCTTC. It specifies CASSMVREWYGYTF.

This CDR3 is CATYRAPNTEAFF. CDR3 coding DNA: TGTGCCACCTACAGGGCCCCGAACACTGAAGCTTTCTTT. The V gene is TRBV2, the J gene TRBJ1-1, with D possibly TRBD1 on 6 matching bases. CDR1 and CDR2 from the germline V gene are SNHLY and FYNNEI. Trimming removed 10 bases from V and 1 base from J, with 13 bases in between. The length of the CDR3 is 13 residues.

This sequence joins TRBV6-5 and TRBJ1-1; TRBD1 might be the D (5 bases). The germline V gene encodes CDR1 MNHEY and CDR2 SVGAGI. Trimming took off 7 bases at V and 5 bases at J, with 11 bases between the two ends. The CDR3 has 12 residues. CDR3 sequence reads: CASTGLGTEAFF. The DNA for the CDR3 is TGTGCCAGCACAGGGCTTGGAACTGAAGCTTTCTTT.

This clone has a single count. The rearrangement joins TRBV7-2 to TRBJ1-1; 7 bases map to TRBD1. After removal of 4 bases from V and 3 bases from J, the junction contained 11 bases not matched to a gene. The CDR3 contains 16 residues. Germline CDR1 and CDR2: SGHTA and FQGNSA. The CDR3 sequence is CASSSRGRGYDTEAFF. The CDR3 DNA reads TGTGCCAGCAGCTCCCGTGGCAGGGGGTACGACACTGAAGCTTTCTTT.

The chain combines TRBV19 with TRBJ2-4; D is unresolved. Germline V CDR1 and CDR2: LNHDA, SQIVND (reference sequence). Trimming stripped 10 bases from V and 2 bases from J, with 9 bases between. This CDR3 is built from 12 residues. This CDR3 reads CAKTDSKNIQYF. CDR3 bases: TGTGCCAAAACTGACTCCAAAAACATTCAGTACTTC.

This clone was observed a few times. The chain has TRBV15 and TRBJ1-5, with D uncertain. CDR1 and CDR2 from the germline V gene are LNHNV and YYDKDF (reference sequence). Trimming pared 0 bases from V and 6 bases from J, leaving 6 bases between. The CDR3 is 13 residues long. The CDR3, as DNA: TGTGCCACCAGCAGAGATCAGGCTCAGCCCCAGCATTTT. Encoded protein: CATSRDQAQPQHF.

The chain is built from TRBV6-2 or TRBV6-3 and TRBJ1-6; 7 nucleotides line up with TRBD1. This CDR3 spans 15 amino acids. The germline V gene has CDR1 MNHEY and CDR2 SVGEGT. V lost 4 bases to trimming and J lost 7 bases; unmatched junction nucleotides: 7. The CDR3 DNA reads TGTGCCAGCAGTTCCCGGACAGGAACAAATTCACCCCTCCACTTT. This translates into CASSSRTGTNSPLHF.

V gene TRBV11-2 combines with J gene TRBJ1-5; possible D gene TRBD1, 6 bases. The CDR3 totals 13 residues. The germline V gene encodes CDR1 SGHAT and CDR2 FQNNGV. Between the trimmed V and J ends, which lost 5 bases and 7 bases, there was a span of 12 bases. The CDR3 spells CASSPGGMQPQHF. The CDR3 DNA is TGTGCCAGCAGCCCTGGGGGCATGCAGCCCCAGCATTTT. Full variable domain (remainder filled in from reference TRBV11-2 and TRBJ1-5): EAGVAQSPRYKIIEKRQSVAFWCNPISGHATLYWYQQILGQGPKLLIQFQNNGVVDDSQLPKDRFSAERLKGVDSTLKIQPAKLEDSAVYLCASSPGGMQPQHFGDGTRLSIL.

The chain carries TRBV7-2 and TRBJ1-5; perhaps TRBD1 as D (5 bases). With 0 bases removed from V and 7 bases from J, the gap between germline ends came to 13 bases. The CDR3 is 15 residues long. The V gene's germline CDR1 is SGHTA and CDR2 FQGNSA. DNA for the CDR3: TGTGCCAGCAGCTTAGCGCTTGGGGCGGGACAGCCCCAGCATTTT. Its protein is CASSLALGAGQPQHF.

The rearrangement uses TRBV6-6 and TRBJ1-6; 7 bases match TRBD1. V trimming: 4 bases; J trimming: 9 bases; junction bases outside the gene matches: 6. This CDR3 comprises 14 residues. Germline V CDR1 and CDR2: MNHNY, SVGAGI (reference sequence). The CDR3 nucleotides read TGTGCCAGCAGTTCCACAGGGGTTTCTTCACCCCTCCACTTT. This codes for CASSSTGVSSPLHF.

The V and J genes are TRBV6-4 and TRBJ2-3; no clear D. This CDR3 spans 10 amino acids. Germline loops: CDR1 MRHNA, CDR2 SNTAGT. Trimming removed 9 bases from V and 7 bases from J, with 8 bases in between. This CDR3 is CARLHYTQYF. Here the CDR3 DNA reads TGTGCCAGACTCCATTATACGCAGTATTTT.